This TCR beta chain was observed in a study of cytomegalovirus exposure and HLA in healthy donors. Generated by immunoSEQ multiplex PCR, the TCRdb table keeps only in-frame clones and is missing some. Of some 150,000 clones in the sample, about 91% were seen once. The CDR3 is made up of 15 amino acids. Germline V gene lookup returns CDR1 SGDLS and CDR2 YYNGEE. The trim removed 0 bases at V and 1 base at J, leaving 2 bases unmatched. The specimen was PBMCs. The chain combines TRBV9 with TRBJ2-3; 7 bases agree with TRBD2. The TCR originated in a woman younger than 30 in good health and CMV-seropositive. The CDR3 DNA follows: TGTGCCAGCAGCGTAGATCGGGGGGGCACAGATACGCAGTATTTT. This gives the protein CASSVDRGGTDTQYF.